This paragraph covers one T cell receptor (beta chain) sequence. No antigen is known for it. The data are from a study of a mutant IDH1 vaccine in newly diagnosed glioma. Study information: Most patients had radiochemotherapy with temozolomide before enrollment; others had one alone.

Indicated time point: week 23, last vaccination. Topical imiquimod accompanied each vaccine dose, which consisted of 300 ug of mutant IDH1 20-mer peptide. The study enrolled donors with new WHO grade 3 or 4 IDH1-mutant, ATRX-lost astrocytomas. Germline-derived CDR1 and CDR2 are WNHNN and SYGVQD (reference sequence). The CDR3 extends over 14 amino acids. V dropped 8 bases and J dropped 4 bases, with 12 bases sitting between them. Generated by immunoSEQ multiplex PCR, the TCRdb table keeps only in-frame clones and is missing some. The table records fewer than 45,000 clones, around four fifths of them present only once.

The rearrangement uses TRBV10-1 and TRBJ1-6; D not certain. The clonotype was recovered from a man aged 50 to 59 with glioma. Sequences were derived from PBMCs, sampled from a glioma patient whose treatment included an IDH1 peptide vaccine. CDR3 in amino acids: CASLRWDYNSPLHF. The CDR3 DNA reads TGCGCCAGCCTAAGGTGGGATTATAATTCACCCCTCCACTTT.